The clone carrying this TCR beta chain was picked up one time. Its antigen is currently unknown. This sample is part of a study of shared clonotypes between healthy human individuals. Study outcomes and limitations: Donor clonotype sharing was expected to depend on sequencing depth.

Germline CDR1 reads MNHEY; CDR2 reads SVGAGI. The CDR3 has 15 residues. The V and J ends lost 0 bases and 2 bases, in that order; junction bases with no gene match: 2. In replicate PCRs of sorted subsets, about 190 ng DNA, approximately 30,000 T cell genomes, was used. Profiled with immunoSEQ multiplex PCR; TCRdb holds only in-frame clones, not every one. The sample carries millions of clones, approximately 93% recorded once. The sample comprised naive CD4+ T cells from PBMCs. Subset reported: CD45RA+ positively selected. The sequence derives from a man younger than 35 in good health. Some clones in this sample may be carry-over from other donors' samples. The J gene is TRBJ1-2, the V gene TRBV6-5; 8 bases are a match to TRBD1. CDR3 in amino acids: CASSYSRTGNYGYTF. Here the CDR3 DNA reads TGTGCCAGCAGTTACTCAAGGACAGGGAACTATGGCTACACCTTC.